A single sample gave rise to the 24 T cell receptor beta chains below, sequenced in a study of blood T cell repertoires in COVID-19. TCRdb's table, derived via immunoSEQ multiplex PCR, lists solely in-frame clones and lacks some. The profile shows around 400,000 clones, 87% of them singletons. Sequencing was carried out using peripheral blood. The receptors come from an older woman with COVID-19, enrolled during active disease.

The V gene is TRBV3-1 (or the pseudogene TRBV3-2), the J gene TRBJ2-3; 7 bases map to TRBD2. CDR1 and CDR2 (germline): LGHDT, YNNKEL (reference sequence). Unmatched junction bases numbered 10, after V lost 0 bases and J lost 1 base. The CDR3 totals 18 residues. CDR3 nucleotides: TGTGCCAGCAGCCAAGACCGGGCCCGGGGGGTTGGCACAGATACGCAGTATTTT. Amino acids: CASSQDRARGVGTDTQYF.

The CDR3 spells CASSPIGSGGAGETQYF. The DNA for the CDR3 is TGTGCCAGCAGCCCTATTGGTAGCGGGGGGGCCGGAGAGACCCAGTACTTC. This chain connects TRBV7-2 to TRBJ2-5; 11 bases agree with TRBD2. Germline CDR1 reads SGHTA; CDR2 reads FQGNSA. The CDR3 totals 17 residues. V shed 5 bases and J 4 bases; nucleotides not matched to a gene: 12.

The rearrangement joins TRBV7-6 to TRBJ2-7; 12 nucleotides match TRBD2. Germline V gene data show CDR1 as SGHVS and CDR2 as FNYEAQ. Trimming removed 5 bases from V and 8 bases from J; junction bases left unmatched: 13. The CDR3 consists of 16 residues. CDR3 sequence reads: CASSIGGLAGGFKQYF. The CDR3 bases are TGTGCCAGCAGCATAGGTGGGCTAGCGGGGGGGTTCAAGCAGTACTTC.

The genes are TRBV4-2 and TRBJ1-2; D uncertain. V lost 1 base and J 4 bases, leaving 10 bases between the germline ends. This CDR3 comprises 14 residues. Germline values: CDR1 LGHNA, CDR2 YNFKEQ. The CDR3 coding sequence is TGTGCCAGCAGCCAAGTACTGAACCCCTATGGCTACACCTTC. Translated, it gives CASSQVLNPYGYTF.

This chain connects TRBV5-8 to TRBJ2-2; 9 positions match TRBD1. Germline V gives CDR1 SGHTS, CDR2 YDEGEE. V was pared by 4 bases and J by 0 bases, with 4 bases of the junction left unmatched. The CDR3 has 16 amino acids. The CDR3 DNA sequence: TGTGCCAGCAGCACGGGACAGGGTGCGAACACCGGGGAGCTGTTTTTT. It specifies CASSTGQGANTGELFF.

This chain uses TRBV3-1 (or the pseudogene TRBV3-2) with TRBJ1-1; perhaps TRBD1 as D (6 bases). This CDR3 has 13 amino acids. V was clipped by 2 bases and J by 7 bases, with 11 bases between them. Germline V gene lookup returns CDR1 LGHDT and CDR2 YNNKEL (reference sequence). CDR3 amino acids: CASSQPGVVEAFF. The CDR3 bases are TGTGCCAGCAGCCAACCAGGGGTAGTTGAAGCTTTCTTT.

The chain couples TRBV5-6 to TRBJ1-2; 7 bases agree with TRBD1. Germline V gene data show CDR1 as SGHDT and CDR2 as YYEEEE. The CDR3 is 12 residues long. Germline trimming cut 1 base from V and 13 bases from J; bases unmatched to any gene: 7. The CDR3 loop reads CASSLPRTGGTF. Written as DNA, the CDR3 is TGTGCCAGCAGCTTGCCCCGGACAGGAGGCACCTTC.

The rearrangement joins TRBV18 to TRBJ1-5; D is ambiguous. The V gene lost 6 bases and the J gene lost 2 bases, with 14 bases spanning the gap. Looked up from germline, CDR1 is KGHSH and CDR2 is LQKENI. This CDR3 region has 15 residues. The CDR3 coding sequence is TGTGCCAGCTCCATCGGTAGCGGAGGCAATCAGCCCCAGCATTTT. Protein: CASSIGSGGNQPQHF. Supplemented by reference TRBV18 and TRBJ1-5, the full variable domain reads NAGVMQNPRHLVRRRGQEARLRCSPMKGHSHVYWYRQLPEEGLKFMVYLQKENIIDESGMPKERFSAEFPKEGPSILRIQQVVRGDSAAYFCASSIGSGGNQPQHFGDGTRLSIL.

This chain uses TRBV24-1 with TRBJ2-3; 9 bases line up with TRBD2. The CDR3 contains 15 residues. The germline V gene has CDR1 KGHDR and CDR2 SFDVKD. Trimming removed 4 bases from V and 0 bases from J; junction bases left unmatched: 1. In nucleotides, the CDR3 is TGTGCCACCAGTGAAGCGGGGGGAAGCACAGATACGCAGTATTTT. Encoded protein: CATSEAGGSTDTQYF.

The genes are TRBV27 and TRBJ2-1, with a possible D match to TRBD1 (6 bases). Germline CDR1 is MNHEY and CDR2 is SMNVEV (reference sequence). This CDR3 spans 17 amino acids. Trimming stripped 3 bases from V and 2 bases from J, with 17 bases between. As DNA, the CDR3 is TGTGCCAGCAGTTTCGCAGGGGACACCTCAGCCTACAATGAGCAGTTCTTC. Amino acid sequence: CASSFAGDTSAYNEQFF.

In the case of this clone: The same CDR3 can be traced to other DNA sequences in this sample. The J gene is TRBJ2-2, the V gene TRBV5-1, with 7 bases identical to TRBD1. V trimming: 4 bases; J trimming: 4 bases; junction bases outside the gene matches: 7. CDR3 length: 15 residues. Per the germline V gene, CDR1 is SGHRS and CDR2 is YFSETQ. CDR3 DNA sequence: TGCGCCAGCAGCCTGACTTCAGGGGGCACCGGGGAGCTGTTTTTT. Its protein is CASSLTSGGTGELFF.

Here the CDR3 reads CASSGASSVRSYNEQFF. The CDR3 nucleotides are TGTGCCAGCAGTGGAGCCTCTAGCGTTCGCTCCTACAATGAGCAGTTCTTC. The V gene is TRBV28, the J gene TRBJ2-1; D is possibly TRBD2 (6 bases). V was shortened by 5 bases and J by 0 bases, with 17 bases between the two germline ends. The CDR3 totals 17 residues. Germline loops: CDR1 MDHEN, CDR2 SYDVKM.

The CDR3 reads CASSPGPFYGYTF. The CDR3, as DNA: TGTGCCAGCTCACCAGGGCCATTCTATGGCTACACCTTC. This chain links TRBV18 with TRBJ1-2; D gene unclear. CDR1 is KGHSH, CDR2 LQKENI, per germline. V lost 2 bases and J 4 bases, leaving 8 bases between the germline ends. The CDR3 extends over 13 amino acids.

The chain uses TRBV18 and TRBJ1-2, with D perhaps TRBD1 (6 bases). The CDR3 sequence is 15 residues long. CDR1 and CDR2 from the germline V gene are KGHSH and LQKENI. Trimming took off 1 base at V and 2 bases at J, with 11 bases between the two ends. CDR3 DNA sequence: TGTGCCAGCTCACCACTTACGGGACAAAACTATGGCTACACCTTC. Translated: CASSPLTGQNYGYTF.

This clone has more than one count but fewer than ten. This chain joins TRBV19 and TRBJ1-2; 7 nucleotides agree with TRBD1. After removal of 1 base from V and 0 bases from J, the junction contained 5 bases not matched to a gene. CDR3 length: 16 residues. Germline values: CDR1 LNHDA, CDR2 SQIVND (reference sequence). Here the CDR3 DNA reads TGTGCCAGTAGTATAGGCGGGACAGCCTCTAACTATGGCTACACCTTC. Residues: CASSIGGTASNYGYTF.

V usage is TRBV7-9 and J usage is TRBJ2-2; TRBD2 is a possible D gene (5 bases). V lost 3 bases and J 7 bases, leaving 9 bases between the germline ends. Germline V lookup: CDR1 SEHNR, CDR2 FQNEAQ (reference sequence). The CDR3 has 13 amino acids. This CDR3 reads CASSFWGDGELFF. The CDR3 bases are TGTGCCAGCAGCTTCTGGGGAGACGGGGAGCTGTTTTTT. The whole variable domain, remainder taken from reference TRBV7-9 and TRBJ2-2, is DTGVSQNPRHKITKRGQNVTFRCDPISEHNRLYWYRQTLGQGPEFLTYFQNEAQLEKSRLLSDRFSAERPKGSFSTLEIQRTEQGDSAMYLCASSFWGDGELFFGEGSRLTVL.

This rearrangement joins TRBV7-2 to TRBJ2-5; a possible D gene is TRBD1 (5 bases). CDR3 size: 16 residues. Germline V gene lookup returns CDR1 SGHTA and CDR2 FQGNSA. V lost 5 bases and J 4 bases, leaving 20 bases between the germline ends. The CDR3 DNA reads as TGTGCCAGCAGCGACCAGGGTGCAGCTAGGGGAGAGACCCAGTACTTC. This gives the protein CASSDQGAARGETQYF.

The chain recombines TRBV29-1 with TRBJ1-2; D perhaps matches TRBD1 (6 bases). Germline V CDR1 and CDR2: SQVTM, ANQGSEA. Trimming removed 5 bases from V and 0 bases from J, with 10 bases in between. The CDR3 extends over 13 amino acids. The CDR3 is CSVPRTANYGYTF. As DNA, the CDR3 is TGCAGCGTTCCCCGGACAGCTAACTATGGCTACACCTTC.

The rearrangement joins TRBV3-1 (or the pseudogene TRBV3-2) to TRBJ2-7, with D perhaps TRBD1 (5 bases). V was trimmed by 4 bases and J by 1 base, leaving 14 bases between them. This CDR3 is 15 amino acids long. Germline V lookup: CDR1 LGHDT, CDR2 YNNKEL (reference sequence). CDR3 coding DNA: TGTGCCAGCAGCCTCGGTGGGGCGCGGTCCTACGAGCAGTACTTC. Encoded protein: CASSLGGARSYEQYF.

The chain uses TRBV24-1 and TRBJ1-2; D is perhaps TRBD1 (6 bases). Germline V gene lookup returns CDR1 KGHDR and CDR2 SFDVKD. The CDR3 runs to 14 residues. V was pared by 4 bases and J by 2 bases, with 10 bases between. The CDR3 DNA reads TGTGCCACCAGTGACATTGACAGGAACTATGGCTACACCTTC. The encoded protein is CATSDIDRNYGYTF.

The gene calls are TRBV5-1 and TRBJ1-3; TRBD1 is a possible D gene (6 bases). Trimming took off 0 bases at V and 0 bases at J, with 16 bases between the two ends. The CDR3 loop spans 18 amino acids. Germline V gives CDR1 SGHRS, CDR2 YFSETQ. The DNA for the CDR3 is TGCGCCAGCAGCTTGGTAGGACAGAGTATACTCTCTGGAAACACCATATATTTT. Translation gives CASSLVGQSILSGNTIYF.

This clone was counted a single time. The V call is TRBV2, the J call TRBJ1-1; a possible D gene is TRBD1 (5 bases). The length of the CDR3 is 13 residues. From germline, CDR1 is SNHLY and CDR2 FYNNEI. Trimming cost V 9 bases and J 1 base, with 12 bases left between them. The CDR3 DNA follows: TGTGCCAGGACACCAGGGCCGAACACTGAAGCTTTCTTT. Protein sequence: CARTPGPNTEAFF.

The rearrangement uses TRBV28 and TRBJ1-2; D call uncertain. Between the trimmed V and J ends, which lost 6 bases and 8 bases, there was a span of 19 bases. CDR3 length: 14 residues. CDR1 and CDR2 (germline): MDHEN, SYDVKM. CDR3: CASSPSPTGNGYTF. CDR3 nucleotide sequence: TGTGCCAGCAGCCCAAGCCCCACCGGGAACGGCTACACCTTC.

The J gene is TRBJ1-5, the V gene TRBV5-5; 8 nucleotides match TRBD1. V shed 0 bases and J 7 bases; nucleotides not matched to a gene: 9. The CDR3 covers 16 residues. Per germline, CDR1 SGHKS and CDR2 YYEKEE (reference sequence). CDR3 bases: TGTGCCAGCAGCTTGGGTTGGACAGGGTGGGGACAGCCCCAGCATTTT. The encoded protein is CASSLGWTGWGQPQHF. Looking up the rest from reference TRBV5-5 and TRBJ1-5 gives the full variable domain: DAGVTQSPTHLIKTRGQQVTLRCSPISGHKSVSWYQQVLGQGPQFIFQYYEKEERGRGNFPDRFSARQFPNYSSELNVNALLLGDSALYLCASSLGWTGWGQPQHFGDGTRLSIL.